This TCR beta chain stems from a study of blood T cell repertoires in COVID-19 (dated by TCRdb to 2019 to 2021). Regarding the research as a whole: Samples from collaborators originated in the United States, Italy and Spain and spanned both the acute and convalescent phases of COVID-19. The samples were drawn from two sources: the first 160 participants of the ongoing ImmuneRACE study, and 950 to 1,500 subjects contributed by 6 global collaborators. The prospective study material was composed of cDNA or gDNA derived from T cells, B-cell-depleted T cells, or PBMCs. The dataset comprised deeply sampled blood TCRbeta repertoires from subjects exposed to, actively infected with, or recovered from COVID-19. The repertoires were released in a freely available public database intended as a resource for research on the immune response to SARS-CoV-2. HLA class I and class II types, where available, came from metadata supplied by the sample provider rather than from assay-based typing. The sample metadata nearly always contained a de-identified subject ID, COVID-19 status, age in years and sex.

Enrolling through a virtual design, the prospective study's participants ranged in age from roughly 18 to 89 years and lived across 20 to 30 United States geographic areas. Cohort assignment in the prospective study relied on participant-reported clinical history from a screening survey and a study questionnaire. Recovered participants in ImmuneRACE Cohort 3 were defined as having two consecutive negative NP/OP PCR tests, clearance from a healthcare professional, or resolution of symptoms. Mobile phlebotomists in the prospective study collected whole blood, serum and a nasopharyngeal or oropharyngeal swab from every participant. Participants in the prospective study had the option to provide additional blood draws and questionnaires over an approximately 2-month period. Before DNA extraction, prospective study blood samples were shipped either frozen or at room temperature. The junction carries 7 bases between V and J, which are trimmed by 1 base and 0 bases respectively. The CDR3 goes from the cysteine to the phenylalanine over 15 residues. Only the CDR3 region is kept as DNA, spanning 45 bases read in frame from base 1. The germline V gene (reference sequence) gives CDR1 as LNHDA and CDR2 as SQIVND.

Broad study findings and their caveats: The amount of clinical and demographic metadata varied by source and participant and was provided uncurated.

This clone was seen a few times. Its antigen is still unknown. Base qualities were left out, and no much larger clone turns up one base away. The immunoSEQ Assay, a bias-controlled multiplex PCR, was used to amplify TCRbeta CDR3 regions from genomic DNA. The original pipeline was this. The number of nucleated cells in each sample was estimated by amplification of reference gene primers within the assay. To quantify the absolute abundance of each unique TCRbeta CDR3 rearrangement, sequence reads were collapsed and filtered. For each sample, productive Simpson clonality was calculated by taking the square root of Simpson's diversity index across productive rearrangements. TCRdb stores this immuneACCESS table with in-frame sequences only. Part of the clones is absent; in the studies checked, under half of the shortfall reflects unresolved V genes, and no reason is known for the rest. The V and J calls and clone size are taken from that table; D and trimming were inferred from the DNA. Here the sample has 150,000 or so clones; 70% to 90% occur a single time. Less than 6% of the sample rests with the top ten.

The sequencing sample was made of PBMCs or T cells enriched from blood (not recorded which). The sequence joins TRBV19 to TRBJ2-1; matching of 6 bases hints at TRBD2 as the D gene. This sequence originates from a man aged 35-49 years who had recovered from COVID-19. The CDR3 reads CASSIVADSYNEQFF. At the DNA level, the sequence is TGTGCCAGTAGTATAGTAGCGGACTCCTACAATGAGCAGTTCTTC.